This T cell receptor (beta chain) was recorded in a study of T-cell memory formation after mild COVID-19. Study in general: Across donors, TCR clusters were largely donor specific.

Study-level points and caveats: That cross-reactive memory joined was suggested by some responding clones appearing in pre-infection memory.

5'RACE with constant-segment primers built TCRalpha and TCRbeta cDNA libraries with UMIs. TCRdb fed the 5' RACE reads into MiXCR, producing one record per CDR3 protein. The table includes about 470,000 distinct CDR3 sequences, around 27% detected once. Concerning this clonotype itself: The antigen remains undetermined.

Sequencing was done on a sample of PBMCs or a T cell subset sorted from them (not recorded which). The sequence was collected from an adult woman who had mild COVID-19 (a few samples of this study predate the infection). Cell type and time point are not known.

CDR3 DNA: TGTGCCAGCAGCTTACACCAAACCTACGAGCAGTACTTC. Its translation is CASSLHQTYEQYF. The chain is built from TRBV7-9 and TRBJ2-7; the D is unclear. Germline loops: CDR1 SEHNR, CDR2 FQNEAQ (reference sequence). The CDR3 has 13 amino acids. Trimming cost V 2 bases and J 2 bases, with 7 bases left between them.